The entry below gives a single T cell receptor (beta chain) sequence along with its context. Its cognate antigen is unknown. The sample originates from a study of lymphopenia after photon versus proton radiotherapy. Study-wide results and limits: Larger post-nadir TCR diversity loss correlated inversely with survival in deceased patients. Photon-treated patients lost naive T cells and TCR diversity; proton-treated stayed stable. After the lymphocyte nadir, photon-treated repertoires showed oligoclonal expansion, especially of CD8+ Temra cells.

Trimming removed 5 bases from V and 5 bases from J, with 12 bases in between. Germline V gives CDR1 MRHNA, CDR2 SNTAGT. The CDR3 runs 13 residues. Assay: immunoSEQ multiplex PCR; the TCRdb copy retains only in-frame clones and omits some. The sample contains over 35,000 clones, 70% to 90% of which appear only once. The source of this sequence is a woman in her 70s with pancreatic cancer. Some clones in this sample may be carry-over from other donors' samples. Here the sequenced sample was peripheral blood, taken from a patient treated with proton-based radiotherapy. This sequence joins TRBV6-4 and TRBJ1-1; D might be TRBD1 (6 bases). DNA of the CDR3: TGTGCCAGCAGTCAGGGGTTTGGGACTGAAGCTTTCTTT. Translation: CASSQGFGTEAFF.